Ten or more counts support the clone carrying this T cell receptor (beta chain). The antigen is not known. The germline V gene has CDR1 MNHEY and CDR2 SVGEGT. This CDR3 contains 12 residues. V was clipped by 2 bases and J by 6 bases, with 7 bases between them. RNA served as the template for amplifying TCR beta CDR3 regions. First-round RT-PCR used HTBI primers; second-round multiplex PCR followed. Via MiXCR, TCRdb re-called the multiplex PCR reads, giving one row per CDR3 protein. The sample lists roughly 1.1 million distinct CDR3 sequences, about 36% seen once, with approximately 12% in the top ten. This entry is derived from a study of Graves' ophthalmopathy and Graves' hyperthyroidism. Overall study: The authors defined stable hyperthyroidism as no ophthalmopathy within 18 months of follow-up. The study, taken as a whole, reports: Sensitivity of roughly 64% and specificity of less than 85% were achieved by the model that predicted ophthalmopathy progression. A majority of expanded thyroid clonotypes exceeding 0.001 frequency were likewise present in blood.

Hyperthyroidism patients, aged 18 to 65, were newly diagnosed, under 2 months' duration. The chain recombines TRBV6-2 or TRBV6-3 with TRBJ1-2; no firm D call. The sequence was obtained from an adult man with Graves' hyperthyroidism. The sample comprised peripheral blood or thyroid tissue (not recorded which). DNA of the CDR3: TGTGCCAGCAGTTACGACACGGATGGCTACACCTTC. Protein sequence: CASSYDTDGYTF.